This TCR beta chain was identified during a study of PD-L1 blockade in urothelial cancer. Study-wide background: Across blood samples, T cells had a median count of around 150,000. Whole-study results and caveats: When pretreatment blood TCR clonality was below the median, it predicted better survival.

V dropped 3 bases and J dropped 5 bases, with 7 bases sitting between them. This CDR3 region has 12 residues. Looked up from germline, CDR1 is SGHVS and CDR2 is FNYEAQ. Synthetic analogs of TCR templates were spiked into every PCR. Here immunoSEQ multiplex PCR was the method, and the copy in TCRdb shows in-frame clones only, minus some. The data show over 100,000 clones, around 93% seen once. The time point was: peripheral blood 6 weeks after treatment start. Patients each gave 1 to 8 samples, pretreatment and on-treatment. The table lists this clone with a few counts. Its target is unknown. The sequencing used PBMCs, collected around atezolizumab (anti-PD-L1) treatment. The V call is TRBV7-6, the J call TRBJ2-5; D might be TRBD1 (5 bases). The TCR was taken from a man aged 55 to 70 with urothelial cancer. As DNA, the CDR3 is TGTGCCAGCAGCTTGGGGCGCGAGACCCAGTACTTC. Its protein is CASSLGRETQYF.